What follows describes a single T cell receptor beta chain. It lacks a known antigen. No base quality information exists; no much larger clone differs at one position. This sample is drawn from a study of blood T cell repertoires in COVID-19 (dated by TCRdb to 2019 to 2021). Context from the whole study: Samples from collaborators originated in the United States, Italy and Spain and spanned both the acute and convalescent phases of COVID-19. The prospective study material was composed of cDNA or gDNA derived from T cells, B-cell-depleted T cells, or PBMCs. Deeply sampled blood TCRbeta repertoires from subjects exposed to, actively infected with, or recovered from COVID-19 were included in the dataset. The repertoires were released in a freely available public database intended as a resource for research on the immune response to SARS-CoV-2. Samples came from the ongoing ImmuneRACE study (first 160 participants) plus 1,254 subjects from 6 global collaborators. Sample metadata almost always included a de-identified subject ID, COVID-19 status, age in years and sex. Where available, HLA class I and class II types were taken from metadata supplied by the sample provider and were not determined by assay-based typing. The paper as a whole reports these results and caveats: How much clinical and demographic metadata was included differed by source and by participant, and the metadata was provided uncurated.

The immunoSEQ Assay, a bias-controlled multiplex PCR, was used to amplify TCRbeta CDR3 regions from genomic DNA. The paper's data handling went like this. Within the assay, amplification of reference gene primers was used to estimate how many nucleated cells each sample contained. Sequence reads were collapsed and filtered to measure the absolute abundance of every unique TCRbeta CDR3 rearrangement. For each sample, productive Simpson clonality was calculated by taking the square root of Simpson's diversity index across productive rearrangements. Not all clones reach the TCRdb copy of this immuneACCESS table, which keeps in-frame sequences only. Checked studies attribute under half of the gap to unresolved V genes and leave the rest unexplained. That table is the source of V, J and clone size, and D and trimming were worked out from the DNA. The sample has about 250,000 clones on record, roughly four fifths of them singletons. The ten largest account for around 4% of the sample.

The collaborating institutions used their own protocols to collect whole blood in K2EDTA tubes. For TCRbeta analysis, collaborators shipped samples as frozen whole blood, isolated PBMCs, or DNA extracted from either of those sample types. CDR3 length: 13 amino acids, cysteine to phenylalanine. Just CDR3 DNA is preserved here, 39 bases in frame from base 1. Per the germline V gene, SGHAT is the CDR1 and FQNNGV is the CDR2. V loses 1 base, J loses 7 bases, and the germline ends lie 11 bases apart. This sequence was found in a man aged 45-65 years with active or convalescent COVID-19. The source material was peripheral blood. The chain uses TRBV11-2 and TRBJ2-7, with no D gene named confidently. CDR3 loop: CASSLAPQVEQYF. Here is the DNA: TGTGCCAGCAGCTTAGCTCCCCAGGTTGAGCAGTACTTC.